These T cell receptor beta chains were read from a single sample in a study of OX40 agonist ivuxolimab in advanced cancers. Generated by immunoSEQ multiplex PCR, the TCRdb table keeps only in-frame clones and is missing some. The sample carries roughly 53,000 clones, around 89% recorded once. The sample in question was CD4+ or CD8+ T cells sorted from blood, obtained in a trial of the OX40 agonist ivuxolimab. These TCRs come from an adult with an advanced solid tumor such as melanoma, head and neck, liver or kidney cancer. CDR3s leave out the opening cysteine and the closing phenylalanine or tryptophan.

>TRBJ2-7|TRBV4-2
ASSQGTGLADSYEQY
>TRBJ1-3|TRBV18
ASSPNRADTIY
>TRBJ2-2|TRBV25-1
ASSEYDRTGELF
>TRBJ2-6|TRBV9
ASSARGLAGNSLSGANVLT
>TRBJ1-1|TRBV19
ASSMGLKNTEAF
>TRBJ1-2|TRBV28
ASTPTVNYGYT
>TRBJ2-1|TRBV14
ASSRLAGLDEQF
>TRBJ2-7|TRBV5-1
ASSLVRQGAKYEQY
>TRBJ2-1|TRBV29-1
SVGGLSGNYNEQF
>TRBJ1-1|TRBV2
ASSELGAARGEAF
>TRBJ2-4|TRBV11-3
ASSPESGNGAKNIQY
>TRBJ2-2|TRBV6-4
ASSADRKAGELF
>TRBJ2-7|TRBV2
ASIPPRTGLAGEQY
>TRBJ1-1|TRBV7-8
ASSPEGSTEAF
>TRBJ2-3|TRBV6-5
ASSEPGTDTQY
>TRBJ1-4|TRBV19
ASRGQIATNEKLF
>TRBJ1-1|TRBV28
ASGTTLTVVGTEAF
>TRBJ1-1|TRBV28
ASSSPPGRGRKGPEAF
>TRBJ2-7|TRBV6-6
ASRREKGEQY
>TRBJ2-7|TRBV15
ATSRGPRGGVGEQY
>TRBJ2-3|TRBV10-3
AITGTPEATQY
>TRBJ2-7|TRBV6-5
ASRAAGTTSYEQY
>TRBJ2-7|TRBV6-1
ASSEGGVPYEQY
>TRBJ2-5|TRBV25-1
ASSVYGETQY